This T cell receptor beta chain is drawn from a study of vaccination effects on CD4 cells after COVID-19. V dropped 4 bases and J dropped 2 bases, with 6 bases sitting between them. This CDR3 has 12 residues. Germline values: CDR1 SGHRS, CDR2 YFSETQ. On this clone itself: Its matching antigen is unknown.

CD4+ T cells specific for antigen were expanded with viral peptide pools by the ViraFEST assay before sequencing. Culturing for roughly 10 days preceded CD4+ T cell isolation. Nucleocapsid antibody tests were negative, and the vaccine recipients had no prior SARS-CoV-2 infection. About 2.2 million PBMC per well were cultured with around 10 IU/ml IL-2 and roughly 9.9 ug/ml peptides. IL-2 medium took the place of half the medium on both days 3 and 7. Notes on the study in general: Whether induced by infection or by vaccine, clones showed marked clonal contraction late after vaccination.

Profiled with immunoSEQ multiplex PCR; TCRdb holds only in-frame clones, not every one. The data show some 30,000 clones, about 70% seen once. The TCR was taken from a human donor who received a COVID-19 vaccine. The chain combines TRBV5-1 with TRBJ2-5; no definite D call. This material consisted of CD4+ T cells from PBMCs cultured with SARS-CoV-2 spike peptides, taken before COVID-19 vaccination. CDR3 sequence reads: CASSRNQETQYF. The CDR3 nucleotides read TGCGCCAGCAGCCGGAATCAAGAGACCCAGTACTTC.